This T cell receptor (beta chain) was sequenced for a study of blood T cell repertoires in COVID-19. The wider study: Samples came from the United States, Italy and Spain, spanning acute and convalescent COVID-19. From T cells, B-cell-depleted T cells, or PBMCs came the material, which was cDNA or gDNA.

Authors' methods: Reference gene primers were amplified, and this amplification served to estimate nucleated cell counts. This table comes from immunoSEQ multiplex PCR, and its TCRdb copy is limited to in-frame clones, with some not included. V and J calls and clone size are those listed in that table; D and trimming were worked out from the DNA. The sample lists about 120,000 clones; around 86% were seen once. With 2 bases clipped from V and 7 bases from J, the junction kept 3 bases outside the gene matches. Germline-derived CDR1 and CDR2 are SNHLY and FYNNEI. The CDR3 runs to 14 residues. The gene calls are TRBV2 and TRBJ1-3, with 9 bases aligning to TRBD1. This TCR derives from a man older than 75 with active or convalescent COVID-19. Sequences were obtained from peripheral blood. The CDR3 sequence is CASSETGGWNTIYF. DNA for the CDR3: TGTGCCAGCAGTGAAACAGGGGGCTGGAACACCATATATTTT.